This TCR beta chain was captured by sequencing in a study of control samples from healthy donors and cancer patients (dated by TCRdb to the early 2020s). Libraries were built with the immunoSEQ multiplex PCR assay. The table comes from immuneACCESS by way of TCRdb, which keeps in-frame sequences with V and J called. Part of the clones is missing from these tables; in studies checked, under half for an unresolved V gene and the rest for unknown reasons. A total of more than 85,000 clones appear in this sample, roughly 89% of them only once. The top ten hold about 16% of the sample. About this clone itself: Which antigen it targets is not known. Per-nucleotide qualities are absent, and no much larger clonotype sits a single base away.

The TCR was taken from a woman in her 50s in good health. The sample was blood.

The CDR3 corresponds to CATQGQVEEKLFF. In nucleotides, the sequence is TGTGCCACGCAGGGACAGGTTGAAGAAAAACTGTTTTTT. Recombination linked TRBV10-3 to TRBJ1-4; TRBD1 aligns with 8 central bases. Measured from the cysteine to the phenylalanine, the CDR3 is 13 residues long. The retained sequence is limited to the CDR3, 39 bases, with the frame set at the first base. For CDR1 and CDR2, the germline V gene lists ENHRY and SYGVKD. Trimmed from V: 10 bases; trimmed from J: 8 bases; junction bases lacking a gene match: 9.